This passage covers 24 T cell receptor beta chains from one sample sequenced in a study of T cells in Graves' hyperthyroidism and ophthalmopathy. The investigators amplified TCR beta CDR3 regions from RNA transcripts. The TCR CDR3 first-round RT-PCR relied on the HTBI primer set. MiXCR, applied by TCRdb to the multiplex PCR reads, yields one record per CDR3 protein. The data contain roughly 100,000 distinct CDR3 sequences, roughly 47% of them singletons. The sample was blood. Receptor source: a man in his forties with Graves' hyperthyroidism.

V usage is TRBV28 and J usage is TRBJ1-4; D remains unclear. V lost 5 bases to trimming and J lost 5 bases, with 15 bases between them. Germline V lookup: CDR1 MDHEN, CDR2 SYDVKM. This CDR3 is built from 15 residues. CDR3 in DNA: TGTGCCAGCAGTAGGAGGACGGCCCCAAATGAAAAACTGTTTTTT. This codes for CASSRRTAPNEKLFF.

There are many counts of this clonotype. This rearrangement joins TRBV11-2 to TRBJ2-7; D gene ambiguous. Germline loops: CDR1 SGHAT, CDR2 FQNNGV. This CDR3 comprises 13 residues. Trimming pared 0 bases from V and 2 bases from J, leaving 5 bases between. As DNA, the CDR3 is TGTGCCAGCAGCTTAGAAGGGACCTACGAGCAGTACTTC. Translation gives CASSLEGTYEQYF.

There are many counts of this clonotype. This chain uses TRBV6-4 with TRBJ2-1, with 9 bases aligning to TRBD2. Germline CDR1 is MRHNA and CDR2 is SNTAGT. The CDR3 is 14 residues long. V lost 4 bases, J lost 8 bases, and 6 bases stayed unmatched. This CDR3 is CASSVYSGGYEQFF. The CDR3 nucleotides are TGTGCCAGCAGTGTATATAGCGGGGGTTATGAGCAGTTCTTC.

Remarks on this clonotype: Mismatch with germline at one junction end may stem from a read error. The V call is TRBV7-9, the J call TRBJ2-1; 8 bases fit TRBD1. The CDR3 has 14 residues. CDR1 SEHNR and CDR2 FQNEAQ come from the germline V gene (reference sequence). The CDR3 protein is CASSRRTGCNEQFF. The CDR3 DNA sequence: TGTGCCAGCAGCCGTCGGACAGGGTGTAATGAGCAATTCTTC.

Many counts were recorded for this clonotype. This chain uses TRBV3-1 with TRBJ2-5, with D possibly matching TRBD1 (6 bases). Deletions cut 1 base from V and 4 bases from J, with 13 bases between. Germline CDR1 and CDR2: LGHDT and YNNKEL (reference sequence). This CDR3 region has 15 residues. The CDR3 loop reads CASSQVRGGSETQYF. CDR3 in DNA: TGTGCCAGCAGCCAAGTCCGAGGGGGTTCAGAGACCCAGTACTTC.

This chain connects TRBV20-1 to TRBJ1-1; 9 positions agree with TRBD1. There are 14 residues in the CDR3. J lost 0 bases, V lost 3 bases, and 2 bases had no gene match. CDR1 is DFQATT, CDR2 SNEGSKA, per germline (reference sequence). The CDR3 DNA is TGCAGTGCTAGGGGGACAGGGATGAACACTGAAGCTTTCTTT. Its translation is CSARGTGMNTEAFF.

This clonotype was recorded once. The chain carries TRBV6-2 or TRBV6-3 and TRBJ2-2; no definite D call. The CDR3 spans 17 residues. With 4 bases removed from V and 0 bases from J, the gap between germline ends came to 15 bases. Germline V gene sequence: CDR1 MNHEY, CDR2 SVGEGT. CDR3 loop: CASSSPRVTANTGELFF. In DNA, the CDR3 is TGTGCCAGCAGTTCGCCGAGAGTAACAGCGAACACCGGGGAGCTGTTTTTT.

Comments on this clonotype: The junction does not match germline at one end; this may be a read error. This chain connects TRBV20-1 to TRBJ2-3; tentative D call: TRBD2 (6 bases). Germline V gives CDR1 DFQATT, CDR2 SNEGSKA (reference sequence). This CDR3 is built from 15 residues. The DNA for the CDR3 is TGCAGTGCTAGAGATCCCTCCCCCCCGGGAGATACGCAGTACTTT. The encoded protein is CSARDPSPPGDTQYF.

This clonotype was detected ten times or more. This chain connects TRBV6-5 to TRBJ2-7, with 7 bases lining up with TRBD1. Looked up from germline, CDR1 is MNHEY and CDR2 is SVGAGI. The CDR3 spans 14 residues. The V segment lost 6 bases and the J segment 3 bases; nucleotides outside the gene matches: 8. CDR3: CASSLRDRSYEQYF. The CDR3, as DNA: TGTGCCAGCAGCCTCCGGGACAGAAGCTACGAGCAGTACTTC.

This clonotype was counted many times. The chain employs TRBV7-3 and TRBJ2-5; TRBD1 might be the D (6 bases). This CDR3 has 14 residues. V lost 2 bases, J lost 1 base, and 8 bases lay in between. Germline V gene lookup returns CDR1 SGHTA and CDR2 FQGTGA. CDR3 coding DNA: TGTGCCAGCAGCTTATCAGGGGCCCAAGAGACCCAGTACTTC. Protein sequence: CASSLSGAQETQYF.

The sample holds many counts of this clonotype. The chain employs TRBV13 and TRBJ1-2, with TRBD1 matching over 8 bases. This CDR3 region has 15 residues. Trimming cost V 0 bases and J 6 bases; bases outside gene matches: 6. Germline CDR1 PRHDT, CDR2 FYEKMQ (reference sequence). For the CDR3, the DNA is TGTGCCAGCAGCTTAGGGGACAGGGAGGGGAATGGCTACACCTTC. Translating gives CASSLGDREGNGYTF.

Ten or more counts support this clonotype. J is TRBJ2-6 and V is TRBV7-8; D may be TRBD2 (5 bases). This CDR3 comprises 19 residues. V was shortened by 1 base and J by 7 bases, with 23 bases between the two germline ends. Germline lookup yields CDR1 SGHVS and CDR2 FQNEAQ. DNA of the CDR3: TGTGCCAGCAGCTTAGTTCGGATTCTAGCTGAATCCGGTGCCAACGTCCTGACTTTC. Its translation is CASSLVRILAESGANVLTF.

This clonotype was picked up a small number of times. V and J are TRBV7-3 and TRBJ2-2, with D tentatively TRBD1 or TRBD2 (5 bases each). The V end lost 6 bases, the J end lost 1 base, and 24 bases lay between the germline ends. CDR3 length: 19 amino acids. CDR1 is SGHTA, CDR2 FQGTGA, per germline. The DNA of the CDR3 is TGTGCCAGCAGTTACCGCCGGGACCTTGGAAGGGGGAACACCGGGGAGCTGTTTTTT. Residues: CASSYRRDLGRGNTGELFF.

This sequence joins TRBV7-2 and TRBJ1-2, with TRBD1 matching 8 bases. The CDR3 extends over 17 amino acids. Germline V gene sequence: CDR1 SGHTA, CDR2 FQGNSA. V was pared by 8 bases and J by 0 bases, with 14 bases of the junction left unmatched. The CDR3 DNA reads as TGTGCCAGCTCACCCATTAGACAGGGGCCCACTAACTATGGCTACACCTTC. Encoded protein: CASSPIRQGPTNYGYTF.

This clonotype was recorded at least ten times. The CDR3 sequence: CASSFSSGPSEQYF. The CDR3 DNA reads TGTGCCAGCAGTTTTAGTAGCGGTCCTTCCGAGCAGTACTTC. The rearrangement joins TRBV12-3 or TRBV12-4 to TRBJ2-7; D perhaps matches TRBD2 (6 bases). The CDR3 runs to 14 residues. V lost 3 bases and J lost 6, with 15 bases in between.

By share, this clonotype counts as medium-sized (0.01 to 0.1%). V is TRBV10-3 and J is TRBJ1-2; D might be TRBD1 (5 bases). CDR1 is ENHRY and CDR2 is SYGVKD in the germline V gene. V was shortened by 2 bases and J by 4 bases, with 20 bases between the two germline ends. The CDR3 covers 17 residues. CDR3 bases: TGTGCCATCAGTGAGATCGAGCCGCCCGCAGGGCGCTATGGCTACACCTTC. This codes for CAISEIEPPAGRYGYTF.

In its sample, this clonotype was seen a few times. This CDR3 reads CASGLVLGRSPGNTIYF. CDR3 sequence (DNA): TGTGCTAGTGGTTTGGTATTGGGCAGGAGTCCTGGAAACACCATATATTTT. V usage is TRBV12-5 and J usage is TRBJ1-3; no reliable D call. The CDR3 has 17 residues. The V end lost 0 bases, the J end lost 2 bases, and 14 bases lay between the germline ends. Germline CDR1 LGHNT, CDR2 FRNRAP.

This clonotype was detected many times. The J gene is TRBJ1-4, the V gene TRBV5-1; TRBD1 aligns across 7 bases. Germline-derived CDR1 and CDR2 are SGHRS and YFSETQ. V trimming: 5 bases; J trimming: 0 bases; junction bases outside the gene matches: 4. CDR3 length: 15 amino acids. The CDR3 DNA is TGCGCCAGCAGTCGTACAGGGGCAACTAATGAAAAACTGTTTTTT. It specifies CASSRTGATNEKLFF.

Worth noting for this clonotype: Sequence at one end of the junction differs from germline and may be a read error. The chain couples TRBV25-1 to TRBJ2-7, with D perhaps TRBD1 or TRBD2 (6 bases each). The CDR3 covers 14 residues. Germline V gives CDR1 MGHDK, CDR2 SYGVNS. The CDR3 DNA follows: TGTGCCAGCAGTTTAACGGGGGCTCGTGACGATCAGTACTTC. Encoded protein: CASSLTGARDDQYF.

This clonotype was observed a handful of times. The junction departs from germline at one end; a sequencing error may be responsible. The chain carries TRBV11-3 and TRBJ2-3; a weak D match, TRBD2 (6 bases). CDR1 is SGHNT and CDR2 is YENEEA in the germline V gene. CDR3 size: 15 residues. CDR3 sequence (DNA): TGCGCCAGCGGCCCAACCCGACGCGGGGTGGATACGCAGTATTTT. Amino acid sequence: CASGPTRRGVDTQYF.

The V and J genes are TRBV12-3 or TRBV12-4 and TRBJ2-7; weak D call: TRBD1 (6 bases). Deletions cut 6 bases from V and 2 bases from J, with 11 bases between. The CDR3 loop spans 13 amino acids. The CDR3 nucleotides read TGTGCCAGCAGCTGGGGACACACCTACGAGCAGTACTTC. This sequence encodes CASSWGHTYEQYF.

This clonotype was counted at least ten times. CDR3 nucleotides: TGTGCCAGCAGTTCCTACCAGGTGAACACTGAAGCTTTCTTT. Its translation: CASSSYQVNTEAFF. The chain uses TRBV6-1 and TRBJ1-1; D gene ambiguous. Germline assignment: CDR1 MNHNS and CDR2 SASEGT. Between the trimmed V and J ends, which lost 5 bases and 0 bases, there was a span of 10 bases. The CDR3 loop spans 14 amino acids.

This clonotype was recorded many times. The chain employs TRBV7-9 and TRBJ2-2; D perhaps matches TRBD1 (6 bases). Germline CDR1 and CDR2: SEHNR and FQNEAQ (reference sequence). The CDR3 extends over 13 amino acids. V dropped 4 bases and J dropped 6 bases, with 9 bases sitting between them. The CDR3 here is CASSYYRAGELFF. DNA of the CDR3: TGTGCCAGCAGCTATTACAGGGCCGGGGAGCTGTTTTTT.

A single count supports this clonotype. The CDR3 carries no conserved terminal phenylalanine or tryptophan, so it likely arises from a read error. Because the CDR3's place on the DNA is in doubt, the DNA is left out and the CDR3 is given as listed by TCRdb. The rearrangement uses TRBV9 and TRBJ1-1; the DNA was not compared with TRBD1, the D call given in the table. Looked up from germline, CDR1 is SGDLS and CDR2 is YYNGEE. The CDR3 is 13 residues long, counting both termini. CDR3 in amino acids: CASSVGGDFRRNY.